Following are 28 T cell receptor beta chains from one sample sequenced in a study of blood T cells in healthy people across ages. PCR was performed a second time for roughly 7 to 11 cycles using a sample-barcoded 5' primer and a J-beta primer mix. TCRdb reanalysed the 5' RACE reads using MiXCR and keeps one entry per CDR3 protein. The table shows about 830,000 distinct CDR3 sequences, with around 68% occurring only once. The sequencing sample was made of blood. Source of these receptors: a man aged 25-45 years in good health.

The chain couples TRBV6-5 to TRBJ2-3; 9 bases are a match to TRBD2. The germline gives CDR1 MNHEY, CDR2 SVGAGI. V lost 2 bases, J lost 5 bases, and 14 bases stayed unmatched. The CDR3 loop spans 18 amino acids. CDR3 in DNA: TGTGCCAGCAGTTACGGCAATCCGGGACTAGCCAATTTAGATACGCAGTATTTT. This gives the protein CASSYGNPGLANLDTQYF.

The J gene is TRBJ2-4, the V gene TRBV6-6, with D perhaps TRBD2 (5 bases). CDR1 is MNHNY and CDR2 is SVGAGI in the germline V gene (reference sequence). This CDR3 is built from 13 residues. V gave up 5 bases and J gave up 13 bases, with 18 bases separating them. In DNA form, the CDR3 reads TGTGCCAGCAGTACCCAAGGCCCTGGGGAGCAGTACTTC. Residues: CASSTQGPGEQYF.

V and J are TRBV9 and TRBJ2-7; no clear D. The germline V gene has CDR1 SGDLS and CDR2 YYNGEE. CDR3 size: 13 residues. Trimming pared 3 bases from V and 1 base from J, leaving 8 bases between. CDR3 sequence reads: CASSASLSYEQYF. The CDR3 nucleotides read TGTGCCAGCAGCGCGTCGCTATCCTACGAGCAGTACTTC.

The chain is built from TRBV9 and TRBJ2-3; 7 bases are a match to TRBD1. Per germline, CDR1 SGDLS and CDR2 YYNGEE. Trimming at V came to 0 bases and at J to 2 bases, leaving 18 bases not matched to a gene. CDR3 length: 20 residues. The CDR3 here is CASSVASGLSLRGPTDTQYF. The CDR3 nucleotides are TGTGCCAGCAGCGTAGCTTCTGGACTTAGCCTGAGGGGGCCCACAGATACGCAGTATTTT.

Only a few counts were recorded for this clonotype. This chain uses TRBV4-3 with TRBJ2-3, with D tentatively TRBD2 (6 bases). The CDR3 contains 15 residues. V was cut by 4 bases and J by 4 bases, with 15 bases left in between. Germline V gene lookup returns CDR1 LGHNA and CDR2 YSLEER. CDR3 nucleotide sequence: TGCGCCAGCAGCCCCAAGGGCGGGGAGGCAGATACGCAGTATTTT. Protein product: CASSPKGGEADTQYF.

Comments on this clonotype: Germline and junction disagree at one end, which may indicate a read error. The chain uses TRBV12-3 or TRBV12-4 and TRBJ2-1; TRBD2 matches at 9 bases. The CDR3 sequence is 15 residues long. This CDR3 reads CVSSFSAGGHHEQFF. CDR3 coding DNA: TGTGTCAGCAGTTTCTCCGCGGGGGGGCACCATGAGCAGTTCTTC.

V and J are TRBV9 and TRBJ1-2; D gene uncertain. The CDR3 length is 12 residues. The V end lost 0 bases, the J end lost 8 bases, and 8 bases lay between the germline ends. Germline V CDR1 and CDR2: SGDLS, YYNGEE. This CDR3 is CASSVVPGGYTF. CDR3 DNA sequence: TGTGCCAGCAGCGTAGTACCTGGAGGCTACACCTTC. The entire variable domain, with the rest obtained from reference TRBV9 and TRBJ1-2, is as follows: DSGVTQTPKHLITATGQRVTLRCSPRSGDLSVYWYQQSLDQGLQFLIQYYNGEERAKGNILERFSAQQFPDLHSELNLSSLELGDSALYFCASSVVPGGYTFGSGTRLTVV.

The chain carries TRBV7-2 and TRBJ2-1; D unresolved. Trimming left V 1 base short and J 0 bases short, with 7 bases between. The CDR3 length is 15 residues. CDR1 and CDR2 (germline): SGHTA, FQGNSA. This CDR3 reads CASSLELLSYNEQFF. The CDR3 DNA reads TGTGCCAGCAGCTTAGAACTCCTCTCCTACAATGAGCAGTTCTTC.

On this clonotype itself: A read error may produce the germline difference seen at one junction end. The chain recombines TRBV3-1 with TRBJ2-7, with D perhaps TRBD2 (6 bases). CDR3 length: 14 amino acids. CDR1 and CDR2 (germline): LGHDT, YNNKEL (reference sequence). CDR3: CASSQGRGSNERYF. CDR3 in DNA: TGTGCCAGCAGCCAAGGTCGGGGGTCGAACGAGCGGTACTTC.

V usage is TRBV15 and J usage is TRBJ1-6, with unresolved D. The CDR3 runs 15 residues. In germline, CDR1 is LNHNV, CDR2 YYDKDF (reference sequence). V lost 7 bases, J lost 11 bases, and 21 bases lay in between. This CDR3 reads CATTKMEGRPPPLHF. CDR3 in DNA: TGTGCCACCACCAAGATGGAAGGGAGACCCCCACCCCTCCACTTT.

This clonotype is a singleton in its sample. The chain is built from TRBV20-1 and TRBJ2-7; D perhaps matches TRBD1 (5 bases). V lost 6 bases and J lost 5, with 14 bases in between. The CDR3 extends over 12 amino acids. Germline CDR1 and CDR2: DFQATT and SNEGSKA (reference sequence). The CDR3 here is CSAGVILDEQYF. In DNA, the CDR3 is TGCAGTGCAGGGGTAATACTGGACGAGCAGTACTTC.

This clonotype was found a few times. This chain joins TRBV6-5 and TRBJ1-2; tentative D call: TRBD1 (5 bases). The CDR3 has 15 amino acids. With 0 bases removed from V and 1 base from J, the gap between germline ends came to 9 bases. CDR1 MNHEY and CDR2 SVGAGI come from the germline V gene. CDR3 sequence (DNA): TGTGCCAGCAGTTACTCTGACAGTTTTAACTATGGCTACACCTTC. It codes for CASSYSDSFNYGYTF.

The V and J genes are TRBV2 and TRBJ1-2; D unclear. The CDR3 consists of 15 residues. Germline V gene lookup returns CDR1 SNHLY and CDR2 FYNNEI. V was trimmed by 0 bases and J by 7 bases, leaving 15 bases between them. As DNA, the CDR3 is TGTGCCAGCAGTGAAGCCTTTGGGCATATGCGTGGCTACACCTTC. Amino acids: CASSEAFGHMRGYTF.

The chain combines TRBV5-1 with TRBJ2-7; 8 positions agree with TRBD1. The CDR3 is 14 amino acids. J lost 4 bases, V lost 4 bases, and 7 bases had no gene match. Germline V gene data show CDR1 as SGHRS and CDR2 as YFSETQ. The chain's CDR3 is CASSTGQGVYEQYF. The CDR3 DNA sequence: TGCGCCAGCAGCACTGGACAGGGAGTTTACGAGCAGTACTTC.

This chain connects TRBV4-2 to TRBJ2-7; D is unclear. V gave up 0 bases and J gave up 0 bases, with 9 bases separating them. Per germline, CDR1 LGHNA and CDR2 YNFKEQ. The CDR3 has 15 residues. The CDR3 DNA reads TGTGCCAGCAGCCAAGAATTTTCATTCTCCTACGAGCAGTACTTC. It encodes CASSQEFSFSYEQYF.

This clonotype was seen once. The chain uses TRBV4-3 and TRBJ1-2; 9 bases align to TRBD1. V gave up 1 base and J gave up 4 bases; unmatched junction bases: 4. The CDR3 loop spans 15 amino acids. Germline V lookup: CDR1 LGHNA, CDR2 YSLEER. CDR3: CASSQARTGVYGYTF. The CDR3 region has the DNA TGCGCCAGCAGCCAAGCCAGGACAGGGGTCTATGGCTACACCTTC.

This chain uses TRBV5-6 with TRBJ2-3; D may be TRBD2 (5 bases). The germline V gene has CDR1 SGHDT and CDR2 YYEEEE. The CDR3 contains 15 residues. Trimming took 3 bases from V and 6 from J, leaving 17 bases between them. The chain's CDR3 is CASSSKDWVDDTQYF. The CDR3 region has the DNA TGTGCCAGCAGCTCAAAGGACTGGGTCGATGATACGCAGTATTTT.

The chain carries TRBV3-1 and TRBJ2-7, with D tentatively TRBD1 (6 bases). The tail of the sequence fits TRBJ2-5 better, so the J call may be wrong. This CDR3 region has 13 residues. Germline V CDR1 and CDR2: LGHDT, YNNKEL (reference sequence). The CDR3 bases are TGTGCCAGCAGCGTCCAGGGGCATGAGACCCAGTACTTC. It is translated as CASSVQGHETQYF.

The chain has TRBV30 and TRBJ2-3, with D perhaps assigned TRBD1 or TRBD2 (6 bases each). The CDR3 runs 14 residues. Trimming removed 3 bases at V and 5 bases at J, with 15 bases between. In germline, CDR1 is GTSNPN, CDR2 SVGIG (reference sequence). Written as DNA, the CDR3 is TGTGCCTGGAGGCGACCGGGGGCAGAAGATACGCAGTATTTT. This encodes CAWRRPGAEDTQYF.

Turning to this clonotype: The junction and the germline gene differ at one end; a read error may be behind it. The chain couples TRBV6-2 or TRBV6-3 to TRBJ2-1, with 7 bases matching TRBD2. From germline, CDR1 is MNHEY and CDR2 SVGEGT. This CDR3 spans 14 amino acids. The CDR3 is CASSSGSSYNKQFF. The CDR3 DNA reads TGCGCCAGCAGTAGCGGGTCCTCCTACAATAAGCAGTTCTTC.

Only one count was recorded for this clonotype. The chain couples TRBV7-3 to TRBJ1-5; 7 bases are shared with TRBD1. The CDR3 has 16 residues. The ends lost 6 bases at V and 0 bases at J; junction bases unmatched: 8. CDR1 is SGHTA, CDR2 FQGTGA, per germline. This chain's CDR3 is CASSPRDSYSNQPQHF. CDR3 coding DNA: TGTGCCAGCAGTCCCCGGGACAGTTATAGCAATCAGCCCCAGCATTTT.

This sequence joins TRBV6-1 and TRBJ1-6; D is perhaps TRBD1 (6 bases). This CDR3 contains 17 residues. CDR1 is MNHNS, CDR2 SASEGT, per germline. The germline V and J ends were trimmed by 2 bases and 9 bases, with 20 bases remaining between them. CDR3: CASSERGVRQDPSPLHF. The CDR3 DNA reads TGTGCCAGCAGTGAAAGAGGGGTTAGACAGGATCCTTCACCCCTCCACTTT.

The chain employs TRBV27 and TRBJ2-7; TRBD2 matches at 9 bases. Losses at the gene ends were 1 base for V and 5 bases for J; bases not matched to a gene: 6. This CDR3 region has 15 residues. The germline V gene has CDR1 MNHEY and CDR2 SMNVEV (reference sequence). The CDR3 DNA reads TGTGCCAGCAGTTTATTGATTAGCGGGGGTCACGAGCAGTACTTC. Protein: CASSLLISGGHEQYF.

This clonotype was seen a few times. CDR3 sequence reads: CSATLAGDYVTDTQYF. The CDR3 DNA follows: TGCAGTGCTACCTTAGCGGGGGACTACGTCACAGATACGCAGTATTTT. The genes are TRBV20-1 and TRBJ2-3, with TRBD2 matching 9 bases. CDR3 length: 16 residues. Trimming at V came to 4 bases and at J to 2 bases, leaving 10 bases not matched to a gene. Germline CDR1 and CDR2: DFQATT and SNEGSKA (reference sequence).

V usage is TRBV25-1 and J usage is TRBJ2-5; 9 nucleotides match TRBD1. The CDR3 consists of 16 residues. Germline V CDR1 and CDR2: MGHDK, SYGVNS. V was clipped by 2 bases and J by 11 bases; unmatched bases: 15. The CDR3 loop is CASSEGGTGINNEQYF. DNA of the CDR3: TGTGCCAGCAGTGAAGGTGGGACAGGGATTAACAATGAGCAGTACTTC.

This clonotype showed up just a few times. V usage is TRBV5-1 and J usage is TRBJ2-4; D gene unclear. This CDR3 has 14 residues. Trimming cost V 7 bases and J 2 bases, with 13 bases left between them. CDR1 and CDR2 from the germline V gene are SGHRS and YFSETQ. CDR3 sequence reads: CASSRQPTKNIQYF. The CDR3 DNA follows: TGCGCCAGCTCTAGGCAACCTACCAAAAACATTCAGTACTTC.

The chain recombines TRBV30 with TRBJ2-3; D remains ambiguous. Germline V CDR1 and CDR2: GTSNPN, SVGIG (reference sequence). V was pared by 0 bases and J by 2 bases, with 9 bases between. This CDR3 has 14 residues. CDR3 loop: CAWSVQGSTDTQYF. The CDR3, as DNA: TGTGCCTGGAGTGTACAAGGTTCCACAGATACGCAGTATTTT.

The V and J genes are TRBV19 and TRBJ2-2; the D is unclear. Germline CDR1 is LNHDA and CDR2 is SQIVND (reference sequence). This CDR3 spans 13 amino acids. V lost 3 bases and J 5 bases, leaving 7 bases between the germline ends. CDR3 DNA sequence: TGTGCCAGTAGTATTCTGGGGACCGGGGAGCTGTTTTTT. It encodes CASSILGTGELFF. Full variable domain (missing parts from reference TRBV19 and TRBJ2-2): DGGITQSPKYLFRKEGQNVTLSCEQNLNHDAMYWYRQDPGQGLRLIYYSQIVNDFQKGDIAEGYSVSREKKESFPLTVTSAQKNPTAFYLCASSILGTGELFFGEGSRLTVL.